Listed below are T cell receptor beta chains from one sample, sequenced in a study of metastatic and nonmetastatic thyroid tumors. TCRdb re-called the PCR reads via MiXCR. The sample holds 85,000 to 95,000 clones; about 16% are singletons and the top ten take roughly 4%. The sample was blood. These receptors all come from a female donor with papillary thyroid cancer or a benign thyroid nodule (not recorded which). Some clones in this sample may be carry-over from other donors' samples. Both conserved end residues are part of each CDR3. Each record gives: D gene, clone size, V gene, J gene, CDR3 DNA, CDR3 protein. D genes are given only for firm matches. Not every row has a clone size; where given, it reads once, few, many or a size class.

D gene: .
clone size: many
V gene: TRBV9
J gene: TRBJ1-5
CDR3 DNA: TGTGCCAGTGGGAGTCACCAGCCCCAGCATTTT
CDR3 protein: CASGSHQPQHF

D gene: .
clone size: .
V gene: TRBV3-1
J gene: TRBJ2-6
CDR3 DNA: TGTGCCAGCAGCCAAGCGGGTTCCTTGGCTGGGGCCAACGTCCTGACTTTC
CDR3 protein: CASSQAGSLAGANVLTF

D gene: TRBD1
clone size: .
V gene: TRBV2
J gene: TRBJ1-2
CDR3 DNA: TGTGCCAGCCTAGGGACAGAAGATGATGGCTACACCTTC
CDR3 protein: CASLGTEDDGYTF

D gene: .
clone size: .
V gene: TRBV30
J gene: TRBJ1-5
CDR3 DNA: TGTGCCTGGAGGCGGTACAGCCCCAATCAGCCCCAGCATTTT
CDR3 protein: CAWRRYSPNQPQHF

D gene: .
clone size: many
V gene: TRBV14
J gene: TRBJ1-4
CDR3 DNA: TGTGCCAGCAGCCAAGGACTTGGCACTAATGAAAAACTGTTTTTT
CDR3 protein: CASSQGLGTNEKLFF

D gene: .
clone size: few
V gene: TRBV2
J gene: TRBJ1-3
CDR3 DNA: TGTGCCAGCAGTGAGAAATTCTCCTCTGGAAACACCATATATTTT
CDR3 protein: CASSEKFSSGNTIYF

D gene: .
clone size: many
V gene: TRBV19
J gene: TRBJ2-1
CDR3 DNA: TGTGCCAGTAGTCCAGGGGGGTACAATGAGCAGTTCTTC
CDR3 protein: CASSPGGYNEQFF

D gene: .
clone size: many
V gene: TRBV9
J gene: TRBJ1-2
CDR3 DNA: TGTGCCAGCAGCCCTCCAGAGGGGCTCTATGGCTACACCTTC
CDR3 protein: CASSPPEGLYGYTF

D gene: TRBD1
clone size: many
V gene: TRBV4-2
J gene: TRBJ1-2
CDR3 DNA: TGTGCCAGCAGCCAAGAACTCGACGACAGGGGGCGCCCCCATAACTATGGCTACACCTTC
CDR3 protein: CASSQELDDRGRPHNYGYTF

D gene: TRBD1
clone size: many
V gene: TRBV28
J gene: TRBJ1-5
CDR3 DNA: TGTGCCAGCAGACTACAGGGGGCCGGGCAGCCCCAGCATTTT
CDR3 protein: CASRLQGAGQPQHF

D gene: TRBD1
clone size: many
V gene: TRBV18
J gene: TRBJ1-2
CDR3 DNA: TGTGCCAGCTCACTGAACGACAGGGACTATGGCTACACCTTC
CDR3 protein: CASSLNDRDYGYTF

D gene: TRBD1
clone size: many
V gene: TRBV4-1
J gene: TRBJ2-7
CDR3 DNA: TGCGCCAGCAGCCAAGATAGGGACAGCTGGAACGAGCAGTACTTC
CDR3 protein: CASSQDRDSWNEQYF

D gene: TRBD2
clone size: once
V gene: TRBV20-1
J gene: TRBJ2-5
CDR3 DNA: TGCAGTGCTAGAGATGTTGTGAGGGTAGCGGGTGGCCAAGATACCCAGTACTTC
CDR3 protein: CSARDVVRVAGGQDTQYF

D gene: .
clone size: many
V gene: TRBV19
J gene: TRBJ2-1
CDR3 DNA: TGTGCCAGTAGTATTCAGGGTGGACAAGGGGTGGGGGGTCACAATGAGCAGTTCTTC
CDR3 protein: CASSIQGGQGVGGHNEQFF

D gene: .
clone size: few
V gene: TRBV5-6
J gene: TRBJ2-3
CDR3 DNA: TGTGCCAGCAGCTTGGATAAGGGCCGGGGTTGGACAGATACGCAGTATTTT
CDR3 protein: CASSLDKGRGWTDTQYF

D gene: .
clone size: many
V gene: TRBV15
J gene: TRBJ2-1
CDR3 DNA: TGTGCCACCAGCAGAGGGGGGGGGCGTACTGAGCAGTTCTTC
CDR3 protein: CATSRGGGRTEQFF

D gene: .
clone size: many
V gene: TRBV29-1
J gene: TRBJ1-5
CDR3 DNA: TGCAGCGTTGAAGAGCTCGTCGTCCTAAGCAATCAGCCCCAGCATTTT
CDR3 protein: CSVEELVVLSNQPQHF

D gene: .
clone size: many
V gene: TRBV13
J gene: TRBJ2-3
CDR3 DNA: TGTGCCAGCAGCTTCCCGAGTCAGAGAACAGATACGCAGTATTTT
CDR3 protein: CASSFPSQRTDTQYF

D gene: .
clone size: .
V gene: TRBV5-5
J gene: TRBJ1-1
CDR3 DNA: TGTGCCAGCAGCTTCCGCGTCAGCCCTATGAACACTGAAGCTTTCTTT
CDR3 protein: CASSFRVSPMNTEAFF

D gene: TRBD2
clone size: many
V gene: TRBV27
J gene: TRBJ2-2
CDR3 DNA: TGTGCCAGCAGTTTAGTCGGTAGCGGGGGCGCGAACACCGGGGAGCTGTTTTTT
CDR3 protein: CASSLVGSGGANTGELFF

D gene: .
clone size: few
V gene: TRBV6-5
J gene: TRBJ2-7
CDR3 DNA: TGTGCCAGTAGTTACTCGAGGGGATACGAGCAGTACTTC
CDR3 protein: CASSYSRGYEQYF

D gene: TRBD1
clone size: many
V gene: TRBV7-9
J gene: TRBJ1-2
CDR3 DNA: TGTGCCAGCAGCCATTCGGGACAGGTTAACTATGGCTACACCTTC
CDR3 protein: CASSHSGQVNYGYTF

D gene: .
clone size: many
V gene: TRBV6-1
J gene: TRBJ1-5
CDR3 DNA: TGTGCCAGCAGTCTAGGCAATCAGCCCCAGCATTTT
CDR3 protein: CASSLGNQPQHF

D gene: .
clone size: many
V gene: TRBV7-2
J gene: TRBJ2-2
CDR3 DNA: TGTGCCAGCAGCTCAGGGGGGGGGCTGGTCGGGGAGCTGTTTTTT
CDR3 protein: CASSSGGGLVGELFF

D gene: TRBD1
clone size: many
V gene: TRBV2
J gene: TRBJ1-5
CDR3 DNA: TGTGCCAGCGGACAGGGGGGTCAGCCCCAGCATTTT
CDR3 protein: CASGQGGQPQHF

D gene: TRBD1
clone size: many
V gene: TRBV27
J gene: TRBJ2-7
CDR3 DNA: TGTGCCAGCCGGAACCGGGACAGGGGCTACGAGCAGTACTTC
CDR3 protein: CASRNRDRGYEQYF

D gene: .
clone size: .
V gene: TRBV20-1
J gene: TRBJ2-7
CDR3 DNA: TGCAGTGCTAGAGAGCCAGCTGGAGTGGTCGAGCAGTACTTC
CDR3 protein: CSAREPAGVVEQYF

D gene: TRBD2
clone size: .
V gene: TRBV20-1
J gene: TRBJ2-5
CDR3 DNA: TGCAGTGCTAGACGCAGCGGGCGGGGGGAGACCCAGTACTTC
CDR3 protein: CSARRSGRGETQYF

D gene: TRBD1
clone size: many
V gene: TRBV5-1
J gene: TRBJ1-1
CDR3 DNA: TGCGCCAGCACCGGACAGGGGGTAAACACTGAAGCTTTCTTT
CDR3 protein: CASTGQGVNTEAFF

D gene: .
clone size: .
V gene: TRBV5-1
J gene: TRBJ1-2
CDR3 DNA: TGCGCCAGCAGCTTGGCATCTGTACCTGAATATGGCTACACCTTC
CDR3 protein: CASSLASVPEYGYTF

D gene: .
clone size: many
V gene: TRBV7-2
J gene: TRBJ1-5
CDR3 DNA: TGTGCCAGCAGCTTAGAGGGCAGGGTAAATCAGCCCCAGCATTTT
CDR3 protein: CASSLEGRVNQPQHF

D gene: TRBD1
clone size: many
V gene: TRBV28
J gene: TRBJ1-1
CDR3 DNA: TGTGCCAGCAGTTTACCCGACCCGACAGGGTCGGTTGAAGCTTTCTTT
CDR3 protein: CASSLPDPTGSVEAFF

D gene: .
clone size: many
V gene: TRBV5-8
J gene: TRBJ2-1
CDR3 DNA: TGTGCCAGCAGCTTGGGACTAGCCTACAATGAGCAGTTCTTC
CDR3 protein: CASSLGLAYNEQFF

D gene: .
clone size: .
V gene: TRBV7-2
J gene: TRBJ2-5
CDR3 DNA: TGTGCCAGCATCTCCAGGGGCAGTAGGGTGGTGTGGGAGACCCAGTACTTC
CDR3 protein: CASISRGSRVVWETQYF

D gene: .
clone size: many
V gene: TRBV20-1
J gene: TRBJ2-1
CDR3 DNA: TGCAGTGCTAGCCGGGTATACAATGAGCAGTTCTTC
CDR3 protein: CSASRVYNEQFF

D gene: .
clone size: medium-sized
V gene: TRBV28
J gene: TRBJ2-3
CDR3 DNA: TGTGCCAGCAGTTTATCGGCAGATACGCAGTATTTT
CDR3 protein: CASSLSADTQYF

D gene: .
clone size: many
V gene: TRBV5-1
J gene: TRBJ2-2
CDR3 DNA: TGCGCCAGCAGCCCGGGTGTGGGGGCGAACACCGGGGAGCTGTTTTTT
CDR3 protein: CASSPGVGANTGELFF

D gene: .
clone size: many
V gene: TRBV6-1
J gene: TRBJ2-7
CDR3 DNA: TGTGCCAGCAGTTATAATTACGAGCGGTACTTC
CDR3 protein: CASSYNYERYF

D gene: TRBD2
clone size: .
V gene: TRBV7-3
J gene: TRBJ2-3
CDR3 DNA: TGTGCCAGCAGGGAGTCGGGGGGGATGGATAAGCAGTATTTT
CDR3 protein: CASRESGGMDKQYF

D gene: .
clone size: many
V gene: TRBV20-1
J gene: TRBJ1-6
CDR3 DNA: TGCAGTGCTACTGGGGGACTTAATTCACCCCTCCACTTT
CDR3 protein: CSATGGLNSPLHF

D gene: TRBD2
clone size: many
V gene: TRBV11-3
J gene: TRBJ2-7
CDR3 DNA: TGTGCCAGCAGCTTCTGGGGTAGCGGGGGGCCGTGCTCCTACGAGCAGTACTTC
CDR3 protein: CASSFWGSGGPCSYEQYF

D gene: .
clone size: .
V gene: TRBV30
J gene: TRBJ1-4
CDR3 DNA: TGTGCCTGGAGTACTGGACAGTCAACTAATGAAAAACTGTTTTTT
CDR3 protein: CAWSTGQSTNEKLFF

D gene: TRBD2
clone size: few
V gene: TRBV12-3/TRBV12-4
J gene: TRBJ2-1
CDR3 DNA: TGTGCCAGCAGTTCTAGCGGGAGGGCAAGTGAGCAGTTCTTC
CDR3 protein: CASSSSGRASEQFF

D gene: .
clone size: many
V gene: TRBV4-1
J gene: TRBJ1-2
CDR3 DNA: TGCGCCAGCAGCCAAGAAAGGGGCGCTACCTATGGCTACACCTTC
CDR3 protein: CASSQERGATYGYTF

D gene: TRBD1
clone size: many
V gene: TRBV30
J gene: TRBJ1-1
CDR3 DNA: TGTGCCTGGTCCACCGGGACAGTGAACACTGAAGCTTTCTTT
CDR3 protein: CAWSTGTVNTEAFF

D gene: .
clone size: many
V gene: TRBV5-5
J gene: TRBJ2-5
CDR3 DNA: TGTGCCAGCAGCTTGGCCAGTCTTGAGACCCAGTACTTC
CDR3 protein: CASSLASLETQYF

D gene: TRBD2
clone size: .
V gene: TRBV11-2
J gene: TRBJ2-1
CDR3 DNA: TGTGCCAGCAGCTTAGATTTCGTTGTATATAGCGGGGGCTCCTACAATGAGCAGTTCTTC
CDR3 protein: CASSLDFVVYSGGSYNEQFF

D gene: TRBD2
clone size: many
V gene: TRBV20-1
J gene: TRBJ2-3
CDR3 DNA: TGCAGTGCTAGAGACAGAGCGGGGGCCACAGATACGCAGTATTTT
CDR3 protein: CSARDRAGATDTQYF

D gene: TRBD1
clone size: many
V gene: TRBV7-3
J gene: TRBJ2-3
CDR3 DNA: TGTGCCAGCAGCTTAATGGGACAGGGAATCACAGATACGCAGTATTTT
CDR3 protein: CASSLMGQGITDTQYF

D gene: TRBD1
clone size: many
V gene: TRBV28
J gene: TRBJ2-7
CDR3 DNA: TGTGCCAGCAGATCCCGGACAGGGGTGTCCTACGAGCAGTACTTC
CDR3 protein: CASRSRTGVSYEQYF

D gene: TRBD2
clone size: .
V gene: TRBV5-1
J gene: TRBJ2-2
CDR3 DNA: TGCGCCGGCAGCTTGAATAGCGGGGGACGGTCGAACACCGGGGAGATGTTTTTT
CDR3 protein: CAGSLNSGGRSNTGEMFF

D gene: .
clone size: many
V gene: TRBV6-2/TRBV6-3
J gene: TRBJ2-7
CDR3 DNA: TGTGCCAGCAGTTACCCTAGGGGCGACGCTGGCGGGCAGTACTTC
CDR3 protein: CASSYPRGDAGGQYF

D gene: .
clone size: many
V gene: TRBV6-1
J gene: TRBJ1-2
CDR3 DNA: TGTGCCAGCAGGGATGACAGGCAGGGTGGCTACACCTTC
CDR3 protein: CASRDDRQGGYTF

D gene: TRBD2
clone size: many
V gene: TRBV5-1
J gene: TRBJ2-2
CDR3 DNA: TGCGCCAGCAGCTTGGCTGCCGGGGGGAACGGGGAGCTGTTTTTT
CDR3 protein: CASSLAAGGNGELFF

D gene: TRBD2
clone size: many
V gene: TRBV5-1
J gene: TRBJ2-5
CDR3 DNA: TGCGCCAGCAGCTGGAGGACTAGAGAAGAGACCCAGTACTTC
CDR3 protein: CASSWRTREETQYF

D gene: TRBD2
clone size: many
V gene: TRBV20-1
J gene: TRBJ2-5
CDR3 DNA: TGCAGTGCTACGGGACTAGCGGGGGGGTTGGGGACCCAGTACTTC
CDR3 protein: CSATGLAGGLGTQYF

D gene: .
clone size: many
V gene: TRBV12-3/TRBV12-4
J gene: TRBJ2-5
CDR3 DNA: TGTGCCAGCAGTTTAGTTTGGGGGGAAGAGACCCAGTACTTC
CDR3 protein: CASSLVWGEETQYF

D gene: .
clone size: .
V gene: TRBV19
J gene: TRBJ2-1
CDR3 DNA: TGTGCCAGTTTACCGGGACTTACACCGCCGAGCTCCTACAATGAGCAGTTCTTC
CDR3 protein: CASLPGLTPPSSYNEQFF

D gene: .
clone size: once
V gene: TRBV3-1
J gene: TRBJ1-1
CDR3 DNA: TGTGCCAGCAGCCAAGGGACTGAAGATTTCTTT
CDR3 protein: CASSQGTEDFF

D gene: TRBD1
clone size: few
V gene: TRBV30
J gene: TRBJ2-7
CDR3 DNA: TGTGCCTGGAGTGTTTCCGGGACAGCTTACGAGCAGTACTTC
CDR3 protein: CAWSVSGTAYEQYF